A single T cell receptor beta chain is shown here with its context. Seattle's enrolled individuals joined amid active infection and were then monitored longitudinally. This specimen belongs to a study of blood T cell repertoires in COVID-19. Study-level background: Samples of COVID-19 (acute and convalescent) were obtained from the United States, Italy and Spain. PBMCs, B-cell-depleted T cells, or T cells provided the cDNA or gDNA that made up the material.

As originally analysed: Cell counts per sample came from amplifying reference gene primers. Some clones are missing from TCRdb's copy, which holds only in-frame ones; the method was immunoSEQ multiplex PCR. V and J calls and clone size follow that table, whereas D and trimming were derived from the DNA. Among around 210,000 clones listed, approximately 85% were seen once. The source is a man aged 50-59 years with COVID-19, enrolled during active disease. The specimen sequenced was peripheral blood.

The CDR3 region is CASTAGGNTQYF. CDR3 in DNA: TGTGCCAGCACAGCAGGGGGCAATACGCAGTATTTT. The genes are TRBV2 and TRBJ2-3, with 8 bases fitting TRBD1. This CDR3 is 12 amino acids long. Per germline, CDR1 SNHLY and CDR2 FYNNEI. The V segment lost 7 bases and the J segment 7 bases; nucleotides outside the gene matches: 4.